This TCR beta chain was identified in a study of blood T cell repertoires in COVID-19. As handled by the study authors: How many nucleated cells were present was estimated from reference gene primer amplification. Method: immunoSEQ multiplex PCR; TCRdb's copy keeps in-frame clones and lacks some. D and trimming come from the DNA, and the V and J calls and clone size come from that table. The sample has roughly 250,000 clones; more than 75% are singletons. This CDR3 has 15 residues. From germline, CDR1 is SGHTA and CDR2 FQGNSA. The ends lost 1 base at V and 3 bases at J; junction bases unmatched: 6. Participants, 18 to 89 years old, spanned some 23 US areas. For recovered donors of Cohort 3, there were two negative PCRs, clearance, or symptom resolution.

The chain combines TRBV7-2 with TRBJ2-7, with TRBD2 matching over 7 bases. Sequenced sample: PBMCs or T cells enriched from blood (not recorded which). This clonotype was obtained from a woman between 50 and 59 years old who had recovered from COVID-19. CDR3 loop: CASSLDYIAGYEQYF. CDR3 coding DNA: TGTGCCAGCAGCTTAGACTATATAGCGGGCTACGAGCAGTACTTC.